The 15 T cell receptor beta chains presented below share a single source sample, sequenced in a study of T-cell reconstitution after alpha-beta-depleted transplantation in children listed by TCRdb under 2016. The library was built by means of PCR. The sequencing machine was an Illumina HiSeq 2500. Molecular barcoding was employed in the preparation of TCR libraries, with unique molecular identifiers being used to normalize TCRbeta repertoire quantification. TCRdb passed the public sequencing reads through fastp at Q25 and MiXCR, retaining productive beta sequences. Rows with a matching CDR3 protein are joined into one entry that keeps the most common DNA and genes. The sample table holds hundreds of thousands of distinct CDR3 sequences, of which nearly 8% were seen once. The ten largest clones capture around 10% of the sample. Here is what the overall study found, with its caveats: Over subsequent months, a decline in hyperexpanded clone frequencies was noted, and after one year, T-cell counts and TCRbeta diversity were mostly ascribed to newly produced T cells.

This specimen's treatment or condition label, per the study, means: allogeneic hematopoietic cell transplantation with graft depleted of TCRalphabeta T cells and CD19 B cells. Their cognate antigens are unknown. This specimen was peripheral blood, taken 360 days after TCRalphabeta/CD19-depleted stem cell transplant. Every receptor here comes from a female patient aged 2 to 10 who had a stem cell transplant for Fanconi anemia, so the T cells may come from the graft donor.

This chain's CDR3 is CASSRDGGAYEQYV. CDR3 DNA sequence: TGCGCCAGCAGCCGAGATGGGGGCGCCTACGAGCAGTACGTC. The J gene is TRBJ2-7, the V gene TRBV5-1; D perhaps matches TRBD1 (6 bases). The V gene's germline CDR1 is SGHRS and CDR2 YFSETQ. Trimming shortened V by 4 bases and J by 2 bases, and 13 bases separated the two germline ends. The CDR3 has 14 amino acids.

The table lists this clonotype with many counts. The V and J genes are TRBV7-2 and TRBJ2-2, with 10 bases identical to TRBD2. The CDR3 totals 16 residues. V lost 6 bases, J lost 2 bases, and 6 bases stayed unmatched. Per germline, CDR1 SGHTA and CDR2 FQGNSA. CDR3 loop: CASRDRTSGNTGELFF. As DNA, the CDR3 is TGTGCCAGCAGAGATCGGACTAGCGGAAACACCGGGGAGCTGTTTTTT.

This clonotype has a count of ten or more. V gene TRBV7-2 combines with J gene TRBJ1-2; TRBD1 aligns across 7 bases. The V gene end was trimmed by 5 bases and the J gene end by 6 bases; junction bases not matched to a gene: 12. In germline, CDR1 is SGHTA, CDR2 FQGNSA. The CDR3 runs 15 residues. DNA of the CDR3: TGTGCCAGCAGCGACACATTTCAGGGGGGGCATGGCTACACCTTC. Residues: CASSDTFQGGHGYTF.

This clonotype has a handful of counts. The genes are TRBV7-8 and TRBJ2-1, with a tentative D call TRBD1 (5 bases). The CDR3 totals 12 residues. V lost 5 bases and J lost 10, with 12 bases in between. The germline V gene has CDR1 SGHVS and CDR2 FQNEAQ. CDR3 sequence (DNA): TGTGCCAGCAGCGAAGTCAGGACAGAGCAGTTCTTC. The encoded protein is CASSEVRTEQFF.

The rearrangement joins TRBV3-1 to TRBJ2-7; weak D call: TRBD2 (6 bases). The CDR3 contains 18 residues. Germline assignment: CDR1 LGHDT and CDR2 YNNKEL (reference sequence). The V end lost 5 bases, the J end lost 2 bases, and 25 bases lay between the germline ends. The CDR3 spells CASSFGTRDSKTPYEQYV. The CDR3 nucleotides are TGTGCCAGCAGCTTTGGAACAAGGGACTCCAAGACCCCCTACGAGCAGTACGTC.

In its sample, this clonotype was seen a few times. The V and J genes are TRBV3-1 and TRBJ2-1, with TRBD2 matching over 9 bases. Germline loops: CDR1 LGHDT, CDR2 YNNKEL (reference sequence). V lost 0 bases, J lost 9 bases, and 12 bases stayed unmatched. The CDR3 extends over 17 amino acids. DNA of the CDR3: TGTGCCAGCAGCCAAGAGGAACTAGCGGGCACGGCACGTGAGCAGTTCTTC. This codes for CASSQEELAGTAREQFF.

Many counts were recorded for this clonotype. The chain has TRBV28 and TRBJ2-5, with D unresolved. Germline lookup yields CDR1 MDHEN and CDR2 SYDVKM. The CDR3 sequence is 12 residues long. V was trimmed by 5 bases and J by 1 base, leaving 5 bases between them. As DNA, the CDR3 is TGTGCCAGCAGTGACCCCCAAGAGACCCAGTACTTC. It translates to CASSDPQETQYF.

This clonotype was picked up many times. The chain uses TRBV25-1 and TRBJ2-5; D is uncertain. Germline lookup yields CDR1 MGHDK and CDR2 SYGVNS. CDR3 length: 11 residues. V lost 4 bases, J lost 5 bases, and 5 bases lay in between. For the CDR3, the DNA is TGTGCCAGCAGTGTGGCGGAGACCCAGTACTTC. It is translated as CASSVAETQYF.

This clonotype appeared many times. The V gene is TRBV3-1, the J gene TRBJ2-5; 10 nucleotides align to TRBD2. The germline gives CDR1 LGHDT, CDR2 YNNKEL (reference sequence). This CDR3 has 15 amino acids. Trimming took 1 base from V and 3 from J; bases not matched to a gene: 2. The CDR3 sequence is CASSQVLAGKETQYF. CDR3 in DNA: TGTGCCAGCAGCCAAGTACTAGCGGGGAAAGAGACCCAGTACTTC.

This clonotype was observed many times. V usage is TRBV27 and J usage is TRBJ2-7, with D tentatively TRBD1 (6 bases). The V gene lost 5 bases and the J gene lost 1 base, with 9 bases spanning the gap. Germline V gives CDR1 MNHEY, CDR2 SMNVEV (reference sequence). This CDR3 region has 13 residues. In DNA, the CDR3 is TGTGCCAGCAGTCCCGACAGGTCCTACGAGCAGTACTTC. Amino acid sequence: CASSPDRSYEQYF.

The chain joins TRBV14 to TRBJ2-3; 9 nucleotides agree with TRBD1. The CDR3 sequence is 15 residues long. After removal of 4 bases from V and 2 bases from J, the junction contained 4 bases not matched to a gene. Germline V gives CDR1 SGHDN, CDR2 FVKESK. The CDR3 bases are TGTGCCAGCAGCCGGACAGGGGATTACACAGATACGCAGTATTTT. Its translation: CASSRTGDYTDTQYF.

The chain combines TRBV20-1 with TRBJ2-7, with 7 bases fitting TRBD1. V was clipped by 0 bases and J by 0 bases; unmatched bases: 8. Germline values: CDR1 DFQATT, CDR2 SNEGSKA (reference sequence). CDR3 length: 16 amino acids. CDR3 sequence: CSAREWTGFHSYEQYV. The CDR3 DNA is TGCAGTGCTAGAGAGTGGACAGGTTTCCACTCCTACGAGCAGTACGTC.

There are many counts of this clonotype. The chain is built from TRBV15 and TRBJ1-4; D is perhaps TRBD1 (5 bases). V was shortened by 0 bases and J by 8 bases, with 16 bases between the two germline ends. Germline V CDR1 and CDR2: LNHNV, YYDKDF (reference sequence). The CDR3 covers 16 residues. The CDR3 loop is CATSRDLSRGREKLFF. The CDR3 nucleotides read TGTGCCACCAGCAGAGATTTAAGTCGGGGGAGGGAAAAACTGTTTTTT. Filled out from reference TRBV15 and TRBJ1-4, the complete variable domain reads DAMVIQNPRYQVTQFGKPVTLSCSQTLNHNVMYWYQQKSSQAPKLLFHYYDKDFNNEADTPDNFQSRRPNTSFCFLDIRSPGLGDTAMYLCATSRDLSRGREKLFFGSGTQLSVL.

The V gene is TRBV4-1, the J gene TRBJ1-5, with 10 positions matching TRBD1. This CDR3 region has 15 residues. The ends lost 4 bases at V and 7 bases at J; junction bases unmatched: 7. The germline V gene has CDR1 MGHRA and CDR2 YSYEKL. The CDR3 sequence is CASSRDRGEVQPQHF. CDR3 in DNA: TGCGCCAGCAGCCGGGACAGGGGAGAGGTCCAGCCCCAGCATTTT.

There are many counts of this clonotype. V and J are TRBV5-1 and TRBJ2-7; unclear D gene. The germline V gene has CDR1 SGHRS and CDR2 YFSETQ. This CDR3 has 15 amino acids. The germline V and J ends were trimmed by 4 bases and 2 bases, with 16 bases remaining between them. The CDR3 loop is CASSHWTDPTYEQYF. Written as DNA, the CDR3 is TGCGCCAGCAGCCACTGGACGGATCCCACCTACGAGCAGTACTTC.